This T cell receptor (beta chain) is from a study of shared clonotypes between healthy human individuals. Points on this clone: The identical CDR3 is also encoded by other nucleotide sequences in the sample.

The repertoire was sequenced with immunoSEQ multiplex PCR; TCRdb's copy has only in-frame clones and lacks some. The sample includes hundreds of thousands of clones, 97% of them seen just once. The sequence was collected from a woman in her 30s in good health. The specimen sequenced was naive CD4+ T cells sorted from blood. As for subset: CD45RA+ positively selected.

CDR3 amino acids: CASSLAASGDTGELFF. As DNA, the CDR3 is TGCGCCAGCAGCTTGGCAGCTAGCGGAGACACCGGGGAGCTGTTTTTT. The chain links TRBV5-1 to TRBJ2-2, with TRBD2 matching over 7 bases. The CDR3 loop spans 16 amino acids. CDR1 and CDR2 from the germline V gene are SGHRS and YFSETQ. The J segment lost 3 bases and the V segment lost 0 bases, leaving 5 bases of the junction unmatched.